These T cell receptor beta chains were read from a single sample in a study of OX40 agonist ivuxolimab in advanced cancers. Only in-frame clones appear in the TCRdb table, and some are missing; sequencing was by immunoSEQ multiplex PCR. Of more than 65,000 clones in the sample, roughly 88% were seen once. Material: CD4+ or CD8+ T cells sorted from blood, obtained in a trial of the OX40 agonist ivuxolimab. The receptors were gathered from an adult with an advanced solid tumor such as melanoma, head and neck, liver or kidney cancer. Both conserved end residues are trimmed from each CDR3. Clone size, where shown, is once, few, many, or a class for clones that have expanded.

j_gene	abundance	v_gene	CDR3aa
TRBJ2-7	.	TRBV19	ASSIAVMSSYEQY
TRBJ1-1	.	TRBV6-1	ASSVDRGITEAF
TRBJ1-2	.	TRBV27	ASSLSLRVPIYGYT
TRBJ1-2	.	TRBV2	ASSPQGLRSYGYT
TRBJ2-5	.	TRBV18	ASSPRQQETQY
TRBJ1-5	.	TRBV27	ASSSGTGGFRSNQPQH
TRBJ2-3	.	TRBV27	ASSLVSSTDTQY
TRBJ1-5	.	TRBV2	ASSEALRGSKWETAQH
TRBJ2-2	.	TRBV7-2	ASSLQGGAGELF
TRBJ1-1	.	TRBV19	ASSMDPTGKAF
TRBJ2-7	.	TRBV6-1	ASKSGRGNYEQY
TRBJ2-3	once	TRBV2	ASSGDREDTQY
TRBJ2-1	few	TRBV4-1	ASSLIEQGGSYNEQF